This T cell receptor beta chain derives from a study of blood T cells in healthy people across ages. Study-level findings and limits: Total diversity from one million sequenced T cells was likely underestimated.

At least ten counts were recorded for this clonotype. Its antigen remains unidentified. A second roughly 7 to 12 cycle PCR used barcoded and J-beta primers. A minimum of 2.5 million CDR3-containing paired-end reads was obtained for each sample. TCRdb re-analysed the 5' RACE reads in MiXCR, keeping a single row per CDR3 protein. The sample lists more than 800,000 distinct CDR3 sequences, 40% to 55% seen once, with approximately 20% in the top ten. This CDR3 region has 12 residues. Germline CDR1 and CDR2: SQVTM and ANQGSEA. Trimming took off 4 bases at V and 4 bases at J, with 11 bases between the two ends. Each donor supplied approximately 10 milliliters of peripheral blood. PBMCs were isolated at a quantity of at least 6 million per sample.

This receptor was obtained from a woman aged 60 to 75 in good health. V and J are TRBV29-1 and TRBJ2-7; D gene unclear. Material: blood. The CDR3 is CSVGGLGYEQYF. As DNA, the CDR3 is TGCAGCGTTGGGGGTCTTGGGTACGAGCAGTACTTC.